One TCR beta chain is described in this entry. This CDR3 region has 16 residues. V lost 4 bases, J lost 3 bases, and 4 bases stayed unmatched. Germline values: CDR1 SGHDN, CDR2 FVKESK. Profiled with immunoSEQ multiplex PCR; TCRdb holds only in-frame clones, not every one. Here the sample spans roughly 55,000 clones, under 85% being singletons. This entry is derived from a study of blood T cell repertoires in COVID-19. Study-wide background: Sites across the United States, Italy and Spain contributed samples from acute and convalescent COVID-19. The analysed material was cDNA or gDNA that came from T cells, B-cell-depleted T cells, or PBMCs.

This clonotype originated in a woman aged 60 to 75 with acute or convalescent COVID-19. The sequenced material came from peripheral blood. V usage is TRBV14 and J usage is TRBJ2-3; 13 nucleotides agree with TRBD2. CDR3: CASSRLAGGVTDTQYF. CDR3 bases: TGTGCCAGCAGCCGACTAGCGGGGGGTGTAACAGATACGCAGTATTTT.